There are many counts of the clone carrying this TCR beta chain. What it recognizes is unknown. Germline-derived CDR1 and CDR2 are SGHTA and FQGNSA. This CDR3 is 12 amino acids long. The data originate from a study of identical twins. Study results and limitations: Surplus twin overlap in beta out-of-frame sequences was less pronounced.

From the 5' RACE reads, TCRdb called clonotypes with MiXCR, one entry per CDR3 protein. The table has 450,000 or so distinct CDR3 sequences, 12% to 15% seen once. Another study also made use of these data, one on yellow fever vaccine responses in identical twins.

The chain recombines TRBV7-2 with TRBJ2-7; D may be TRBD1 or TRBD2 (5 bases each). The TCR was taken from a woman aged 18-30 years in good health. The sample comprised CD4+ T cells sorted from blood. The CDR3 DNA reads as TGTGCTTCGGGGCTAGTCCCCTACGAGCAGTACTTC. Its translation is CASGLVPYEQYF.